The present entry profiles one T cell receptor (beta chain) with its context. Its antigen is still unknown. Per-nucleotide qualities are absent, and no much larger clonotype sits a single base away. Via the germline V gene, CDR1 is MNHEY and CDR2 SVGAGI. The CDR3 spans 12 residues, from the cysteine through the phenylalanine. Left in the record is the CDR3 DNA by itself, 36 bases read in frame from the first base. V drops 5 bases and J drops 2 bases, leaving 6 bases in between. Each collaborating institution followed its own protocols to collect whole blood in K2EDTA tubes. Collaborator samples were shipped for TCRbeta analysis as frozen whole blood, isolated PBMCs, or DNA extracted from either sample type. This record belongs to a study of blood T cell repertoires in COVID-19 (dated by TCRdb to about 2020). About the study as a whole: The collaborator samples originated in the United States, Italy and Spain and spanned the acute and convalescent phases of COVID-19. The prospective study material was composed of cDNA or gDNA derived from T cells, B-cell-depleted T cells, or PBMCs. Deeply sampled blood TCRbeta repertoires from subjects exposed to, actively infected with, or recovered from COVID-19 were included in the dataset. The repertoires were made available in a free public database intended to serve as a resource for research on the immune response to SARS-CoV-2. The samples were drawn from two sources: the first 160 participants of the ongoing ImmuneRACE study, and 1,000 to 1,500 subjects contributed by 6 global collaborators. A de-identified subject ID, COVID-19 status, age in years and sex were almost always included in the sample metadata. HLA class I and class II types, where available, came from metadata supplied by the sample provider rather than from assay-based typing. Study-wide conclusions, independent of this receptor: The quantity of clinical and demographic metadata differed by source and by participant and was supplied without curation.

TCRbeta CDR3 regions were amplified from genomic DNA by means of the immunoSEQ Assay, a bias-controlled multiplex PCR. From the authors' description of their analysis: Within the assay, amplification of reference gene primers was used to estimate how many nucleated cells each sample contained. To quantify the absolute abundance of each unique TCRbeta CDR3 rearrangement, sequence reads were collapsed and filtered. For each sample, productive Simpson clonality was calculated as the square root of Simpson's diversity index across productive rearrangements. Sourced from immuneACCESS, this table was stored by TCRdb with only in-frame sequences that have V and J called. A share of the clones is absent; for the studies checked, an unresolved V gene accounts for under half, and the remainder has no known explanation. V, J and clone size reflect that table, while D and trimming were determined from the DNA. In all, the sample holds about 130,000 clones, and approximately 90% of those were seen once. 0.95% to 1.5% of the sample rests with the top ten.

The receptor comes from an elderly woman with acute or convalescent COVID-19. The sequence links TRBV6-5 to TRBJ1-2, and possibly TRBD1, on 5 matching bases. The sequenced sample consisted of peripheral blood. For the CDR3, the sequence is CASSQGNYGYTF. The nucleotides are TGTGCCAGCAGTCAGGGCAACTATGGCTACACCTTC.